This T cell receptor (beta chain) was found in a study of cytomegalovirus exposure and HLA in healthy donors. Overall study context: Genotyping showed roughly 76% of 398 donors falling in the Caucasian-associated ancestry cluster.

The primer mix had 60 Vbeta and 13 Jbeta primers. Sequencing used immunoSEQ multiplex PCR; TCRdb keeps in-frame clones, though not all of them. In the table there are fewer than 100,000 clones, around 82% of which are singletons. In germline, CDR1 is SQVTM, CDR2 ANQGSEA. The CDR3 totals 12 residues. Trimming removed 8 bases from V and 4 bases from J, with 13 bases in between. Turning to this clone: Its antigen is still unknown.

General study results and limits: What a later analysis reportedly showed was that an Asian-associated ancestry cluster had fewer N-insertions than the 666-donor mean. Reports state that TCR beta sequences accurately predicted most subjects' HLA-A and HLA-B alleles. Productive status was seen about 87% or about 30% of the time for most TCR beta V segments in an earlier analysis.

The sequencing sample was made of PBMCs. The receptor was isolated from a man aged 35 to 55 in good health and CMV-seronegative. This sequence joins TRBV29-1 and TRBJ2-3; tentatively, D is TRBD1 (5 bases). CDR3 sequence reads: CSFNGAADTQYF. CDR3 nucleotide sequence: TGCAGCTTTAATGGGGCCGCAGATACGCAGTATTTT.